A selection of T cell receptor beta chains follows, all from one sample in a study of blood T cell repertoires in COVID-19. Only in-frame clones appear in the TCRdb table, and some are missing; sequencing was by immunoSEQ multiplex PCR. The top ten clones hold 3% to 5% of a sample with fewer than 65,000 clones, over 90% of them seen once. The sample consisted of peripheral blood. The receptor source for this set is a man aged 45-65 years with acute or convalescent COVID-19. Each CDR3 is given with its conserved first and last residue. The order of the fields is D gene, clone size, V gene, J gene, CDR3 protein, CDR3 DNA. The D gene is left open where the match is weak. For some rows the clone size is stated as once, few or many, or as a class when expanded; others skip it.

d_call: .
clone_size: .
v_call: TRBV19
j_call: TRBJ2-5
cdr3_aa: CASSIGRTTEETQYF
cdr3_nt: TGTGCCAGTAGTATCGGACGGACTACTGAGGAGACCCAGTACTTC

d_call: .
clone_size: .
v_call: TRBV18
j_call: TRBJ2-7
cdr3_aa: CASSPGRGEQYF
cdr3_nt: TGTGCCAGCTCACCCGGCCGGGGCGAGCAGTACTTC

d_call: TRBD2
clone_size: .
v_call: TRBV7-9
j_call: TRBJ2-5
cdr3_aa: CASSRPGLAKETQYF
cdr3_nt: TGTGCCAGCAGCCGTCCGGGACTAGCGAAAGAGACCCAGTACTTC

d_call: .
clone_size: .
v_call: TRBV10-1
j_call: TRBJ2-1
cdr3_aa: CASSESLLLGNNEQFF
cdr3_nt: TGCGCCAGCAGTGAGAGCCTCCTACTAGGAAACAATGAGCAGTTCTTC

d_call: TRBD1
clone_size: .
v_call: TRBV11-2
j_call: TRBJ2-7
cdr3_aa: CASSPRDRKSYEQYF
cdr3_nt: TGTGCCAGCAGCCCCCGGGACAGGAAAAGCTACGAGCAGTACTTC

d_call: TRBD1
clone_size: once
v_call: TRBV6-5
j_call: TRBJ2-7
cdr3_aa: CASRIGTGVSEQYF
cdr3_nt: TGTGCCAGCAGGATCGGGACAGGGGTTAGCGAGCAGTACTTC

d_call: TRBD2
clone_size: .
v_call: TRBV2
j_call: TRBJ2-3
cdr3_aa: CASSPGTSGSTDTQYF
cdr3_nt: TGTGCCAGCAGTCCCGGGACTAGCGGTAGCACAGATACGCAGTATTTT

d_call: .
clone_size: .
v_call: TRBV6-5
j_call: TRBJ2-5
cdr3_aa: CASSLTGEETQYF
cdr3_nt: TGTGCCAGCAGCCTAACGGGGGAAGAGACCCAGTACTTC

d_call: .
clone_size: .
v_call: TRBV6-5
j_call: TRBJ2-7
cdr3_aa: CASRYDRVSGEQYF
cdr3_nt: TGTGCCAGCAGATATGACAGAGTCTCTGGCGAGCAGTACTTC

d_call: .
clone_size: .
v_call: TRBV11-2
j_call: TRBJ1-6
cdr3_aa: CASSFRGPLSYNSPLHF
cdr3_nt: TGTGCCAGCAGCTTCAGGGGACCCCTCTCCTATAATTCACCCCTCCACTTT

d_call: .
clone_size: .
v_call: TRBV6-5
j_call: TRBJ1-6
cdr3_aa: CASRQGQENSPLHF
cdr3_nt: TGTGCCAGCAGGCAGGGCCAGGAAAATTCACCCCTCCACTTT

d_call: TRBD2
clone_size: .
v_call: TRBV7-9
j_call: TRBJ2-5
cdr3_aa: CASSSGGRLRETQYF
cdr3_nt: TGTGCCAGCAGCTCCGGCGGGAGATTAAGAGAGACCCAGTACTTC

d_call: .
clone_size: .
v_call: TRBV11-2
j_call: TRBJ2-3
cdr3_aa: CASSRGVSTDTQYF
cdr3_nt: TGTGCCAGCAGCCGGGGAGTTAGCACAGATACGCAGTATTTT

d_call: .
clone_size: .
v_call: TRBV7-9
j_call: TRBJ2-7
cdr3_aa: CASSLQGGGYEQYF
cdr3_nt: TGTGCCAGCAGCTTACAAGGGGGTGGCTACGAGCAGTACTTC

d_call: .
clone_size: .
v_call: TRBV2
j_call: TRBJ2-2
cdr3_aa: CASKKQGSQSGTGELFF
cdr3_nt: TGTGCCAGTAAGAAACAGGGTAGTCAGTCGGGCACCGGGGAGCTGTTTTTT

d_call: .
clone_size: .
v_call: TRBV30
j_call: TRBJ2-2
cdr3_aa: CAWSGRSAGELFF
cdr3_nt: TGTGCCTGGAGTGGGCGGTCGGCCGGGGAGCTGTTTTTT

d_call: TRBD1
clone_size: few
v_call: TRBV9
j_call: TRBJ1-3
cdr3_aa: CASNEGQLSGNTIYF
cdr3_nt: TGTGCCAGCAACGAGGGACAGCTCTCTGGAAACACCATATATTTT

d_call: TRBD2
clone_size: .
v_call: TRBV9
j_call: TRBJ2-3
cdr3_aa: CASSGTSGRLTDTQYF
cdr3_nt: TGTGCCAGCAGCGGTACTAGCGGGAGGTTAACAGATACGCAGTATTTT

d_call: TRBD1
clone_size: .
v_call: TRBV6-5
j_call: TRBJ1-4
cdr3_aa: CASRRTGSGKLFF
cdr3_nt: TGTGCCAGCAGGCGGACAGGGAGTGGAAAACTGTTTTTT

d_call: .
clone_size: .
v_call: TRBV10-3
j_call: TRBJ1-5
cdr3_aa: CAISESKPQHF
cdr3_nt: TGTGCCATCAGTGAGTCTAAGCCCCAGCATTTT

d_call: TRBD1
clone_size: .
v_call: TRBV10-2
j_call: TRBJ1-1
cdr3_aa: CASNLRSGGNTEAFF
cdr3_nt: TGCGCCAGCAACCTCCGATCAGGGGGGAACACTGAAGCTTTCTTT

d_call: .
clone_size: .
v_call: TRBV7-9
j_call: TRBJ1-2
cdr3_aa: CASSPGVGDGYTF
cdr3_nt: TGTGCCAGCAGCCCCGGGGTAGGCGATGGCTACACCTTC

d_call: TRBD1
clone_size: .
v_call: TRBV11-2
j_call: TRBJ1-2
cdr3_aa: CASSLEDRGTYGYTF
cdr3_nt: TGTGCCAGCAGCTTAGAGGACAGGGGCACCTATGGCTACACCTTC

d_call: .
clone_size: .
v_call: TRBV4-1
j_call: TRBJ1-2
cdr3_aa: CASSQDSSANYGYTF
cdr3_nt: TGCGCCAGCAGCCAAGACAGTTCCGCTAACTATGGCTACACCTTC

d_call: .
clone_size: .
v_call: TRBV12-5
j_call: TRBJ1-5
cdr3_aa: CASGLVPHRDNQPQHF
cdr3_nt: TGTGCTAGTGGTTTGGTACCTCATCGGGACAATCAGCCCCAGCATTTT

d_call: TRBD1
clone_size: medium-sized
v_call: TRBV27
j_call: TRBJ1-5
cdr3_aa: CASGTGASQPQHF
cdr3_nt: TGTGCCTCGGGGACAGGGGCTAGTCAGCCCCAGCATTTT

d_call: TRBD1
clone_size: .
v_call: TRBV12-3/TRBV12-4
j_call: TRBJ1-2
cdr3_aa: CASSPDRFYGYTF
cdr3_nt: TGTGCCAGCAGTCCGGACAGGTTCTATGGCTACACCTTC

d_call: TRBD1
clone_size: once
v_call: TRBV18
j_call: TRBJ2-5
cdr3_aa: CASSLGQGAFGETQYF
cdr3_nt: TGTGCCAGCTCACTCGGACAGGGGGCCTTCGGAGAGACCCAGTACTTC

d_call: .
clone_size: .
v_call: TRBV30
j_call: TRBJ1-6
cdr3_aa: CAWRLDRESPLHF
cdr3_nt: TGTGCCTGGAGATTGGACAGAGAATCACCCCTCCACTTT

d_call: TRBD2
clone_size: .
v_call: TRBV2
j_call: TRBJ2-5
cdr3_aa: CASSAGTTETQYF
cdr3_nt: TGTGCCAGCAGCGCCGGGACTACGGAGACCCAGTACTTC

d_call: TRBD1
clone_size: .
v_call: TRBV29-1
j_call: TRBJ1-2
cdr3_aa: CSVGEQGIGYTF
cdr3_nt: TGCAGCGTTGGGGAACAGGGGATTGGCTACACCTTC